The 5 T cell receptor beta chains listed next were all sequenced from one sample in a study of blood T cell repertoires in COVID-19. The table came from immunoSEQ multiplex PCR; TCRdb's copy has only in-frame clones and leaves some out. The sample shows 350,000 or so clones, around 90% of them seen only once. What was sequenced was PBMCs or T cells enriched from blood (not recorded which). These receptors were taken from a young woman who had recovered from COVID-19.

The V and J genes are TRBV28 and TRBJ2-7, with 7 nucleotides matching TRBD1. Germline V lookup: CDR1 MDHEN, CDR2 SYDVKM. The trim removed 3 bases at V and 3 bases at J, leaving 2 bases unmatched. The CDR3 length is 13 residues. The CDR3 nucleotides read TGTGCCAGCAGTTTGAACAGGGGCTACGAGCAGTACTTC. It yields the protein CASSLNRGYEQYF.

V is TRBV7-9 and J is TRBJ1-1; D might be TRBD1 (6 bases). Deletions cut 5 bases from V and 0 bases from J, with 16 bases between. This CDR3 is built from 16 residues. CDR1 is SEHNR, CDR2 FQNEAQ, per germline (reference sequence). The CDR3 spells CASSRAGERMNTEAFF. In DNA form, the CDR3 reads TGTGCCAGCAGCCGCGCAGGGGAAAGAATGAACACTGAAGCTTTCTTT.

V usage is TRBV18 and J usage is TRBJ2-5, with 10 bases matching TRBD1. The germline V gene has CDR1 KGHSH and CDR2 LQKENI. This CDR3 comprises 15 residues. After removal of 2 bases from V and 5 bases from J, the junction contained 5 bases not matched to a gene. As DNA, the CDR3 is TGTGCCAGCTCACCAGACAGGGGGCCGTGGGAGACCCAGTACTTC. Protein: CASSPDRGPWETQYF.

This clone was counted a single time. The chain uses TRBV7-9 and TRBJ2-7, with 11 positions matching TRBD2. CDR3 length: 16 residues. Germline trimming cut 3 bases from V and 6 bases from J; bases unmatched to any gene: 10. In germline, CDR1 is SEHNR, CDR2 FQNEAQ (reference sequence). The CDR3 reads CASSFIDSGRGGEQYF. The CDR3 bases are TGTGCCAGCAGCTTTATTGATAGCGGGAGGGGCGGCGAGCAGTACTTC. Full variable domain (remainder filled in from reference TRBV7-9 and TRBJ2-7): DTGVSQNPRHKITKRGQNVTFRCDPISEHNRLYWYRQTLGQGPEFLTYFQNEAQLEKSRLLSDRFSAERPKGSFSTLEIQRTEQGDSAMYLCASSFIDSGRGGEQYFGPGTRLTVT.

CDR3 loop: CASSPPDSGNYNEQFF. The CDR3 bases are TGTGCCAGCAGTCCCCCCGATAGCGGTAACTACAATGAGCAGTTCTTC. V is TRBV28 and J is TRBJ2-1, with a weak D call TRBD2 (6 bases). The germline V gene has CDR1 MDHEN and CDR2 SYDVKM. This CDR3 is 16 amino acids long. The ends were cut back, 5 bases at V and 3 bases at J, with 17 bases in the middle.